The 21 T cell receptor beta chains in this list originate from one sample, sequenced in a study of cytomegalovirus exposure and HLA in healthy donors. This PCR relied on a set of 60 Vbeta primers and 13 Jbeta primers. The protocol was immunoSEQ multiplex PCR, while the TCRdb copy is restricted to in-frame clones and leaves out a portion. Of about 170,000 clones listed, around 72% are singletons. Sequencing input: PBMCs. These receptors were taken from a man aged 40-49 years in good health and CMV-seropositive.

The chain has TRBV29-1 and TRBJ2-2, with 7 bases that match TRBD1. CDR1 SQVTM and CDR2 ANQGSEA come from the germline V gene. CDR3 length equals 14 residues. Trimming removed 7 bases from V and 1 base from J; junction bases left unmatched: 6. In nucleotides, the CDR3 is TGCAGCGCCCAGAGACAGGGGAACACCGGGGAGCTGTTTTTT. Amino acid sequence: CSAQRQGNTGELFF.

This clone showed up just once. The chain links TRBV19 to TRBJ1-1, with 7 bases that match TRBD1. Germline CDR1 LNHDA, CDR2 SQIVND (reference sequence). The CDR3 is 14 residues long. The V gene end was trimmed by 5 bases and the J gene end by 4 bases; junction bases not matched to a gene: 7. The CDR3 spells CASSRGTVGTEAFF. The CDR3 DNA sequence: TGTGCCAGTAGTCGGGGGACAGTGGGCACTGAAGCTTTCTTT.

The chain employs TRBV19 and TRBJ1-2, with D perhaps TRBD1 (6 bases). This CDR3 contains 12 residues. Germline CDR1 and CDR2: LNHDA and SQIVND (reference sequence). Trimming took off 5 bases at V and 8 bases at J, with 12 bases between the two ends. This chain's CDR3 is CASSPSGGGYTF. The CDR3 DNA reads TGTGCCAGTAGTCCGTCGGGGGGCGGCTACACCTTC.

The chain links TRBV18 to TRBJ1-5, with D unresolved. Trimming removed 4 bases from V and 7 bases from J, with 20 bases in between. The length of the CDR3 is 16 residues. Looked up from germline, CDR1 is KGHSH and CDR2 is LQKENI. The CDR3 DNA follows: TGTGCCAGCTCACAATTGGCGAGGGAGGAGAACCAGCCCCAGCATTTT. Its protein is CASSQLAREENQPQHF.

The rearrangement joins TRBV19 to TRBJ1-4, with D possibly being TRBD1 (6 bases). Trimming took 4 bases from V and 4 from J, leaving 16 bases between them. CDR3 length: 16 residues. Per germline, CDR1 LNHDA and CDR2 SQIVND (reference sequence). The CDR3 DNA reads as TGTGCCAGTAGTACCCTCCGGGACACTCTTAATGAAAAACTGTTTTTT. Encoded protein: CASSTLRDTLNEKLFF.

The chain is built from TRBV20-1 and TRBJ2-7, with TRBD2 as a possible D gene (5 bases). Germline CDR1 DFQATT, CDR2 SNEGSKA (reference sequence). There are 11 residues in the CDR3. V lost 5 bases to trimming and J lost 7 bases, with 12 bases between them. The CDR3 region has the DNA TGCAGTGCTTCCGTAGGACTTGAGCAGTACTTC. Amino acids: CSASVGLEQYF.

The gene calls are TRBV2 and TRBJ2-6; 7 positions agree with TRBD1. CDR1 and CDR2 (germline): SNHLY, FYNNEI. This CDR3 spans 19 amino acids. The ends lost 2 bases at V and 0 bases at J; junction bases unmatched: 10. The CDR3 is CASSERRQGGSSGANVLTF. CDR3 bases: TGTGCCAGCAGTGAAAGGAGACAGGGTGGGAGCTCTGGGGCCAACGTCCTGACTTTC.

The V and J genes are TRBV9 and TRBJ2-1; 7 nucleotides align to TRBD2. Per the germline V gene, CDR1 is SGDLS and CDR2 is YYNGEE. This CDR3 contains 14 residues. The trim removed 4 bases at V and 5 bases at J, leaving 6 bases unmatched. CDR3 nucleotide sequence: TGTGCCAGCAGCTCTCACGGGGGGAACAATGAGCAGTTCTTC. It codes for CASSSHGGNNEQFF.

J is TRBJ1-2 and V is TRBV2; possibly TRBD1 for D (6 bases). V lost 8 bases and J lost 4, with 17 bases in between. CDR1 and CDR2 (germline): SNHLY, FYNNEI. This CDR3 spans 14 amino acids. CDR3 sequence reads: CASSRDTTTYGYTF. The CDR3 coding sequence is TGTGCCAGCTCTCGGGACACAACTACCTATGGCTACACCTTC.

This clone was recorded only once. The V and J genes are TRBV15 and TRBJ2-2, with 9 bases identical to TRBD2. Germline CDR1 is LNHNV and CDR2 is YYDKDF (reference sequence). The V gene end was trimmed by 5 bases and the J gene end by 4 bases; junction bases not matched to a gene: 20. The CDR3 has 20 residues. This chain's CDR3 is CATSLGRGLASLGATGELFF. In DNA, the CDR3 is TGTGCCACCAGCCTCGGGAGGGGACTAGCTAGTCTAGGGGCCACCGGGGAGCTGTTTTTT. Full variable domain (remainder filled in from reference TRBV15 and TRBJ2-2): DAMVIQNPRYQVTQFGKPVTLSCSQTLNHNVMYWYQQKSSQAPKLLFHYYDKDFNNEADTPDNFQSRRPNTSFCFLDIRSPGLGDTAMYLCATSLGRGLASLGATGELFFGEGSRLTVL.

The sample holds a few counts of this clone. V and J are TRBV5-8 and TRBJ1-2, with D perhaps TRBD1 (6 bases). Germline assignment: CDR1 SGHTS and CDR2 YDEGEE. The germline V and J ends were trimmed by 6 bases and 12 bases, with 15 bases remaining between them. CDR3 size: 11 residues. The CDR3 protein is CASIRQGTNTF. In DNA form, the CDR3 reads TGTGCCAGCATCCGGCAGGGGACTAACACCTTC.

The chain uses TRBV5-8 and TRBJ2-3; 8 positions agree with TRBD1. This CDR3 contains 13 residues. The V gene's germline CDR1 is SGHTS and CDR2 YDEGEE. The ends lost 4 bases at V and 3 bases at J; junction bases unmatched: 1. CDR3 sequence (DNA): TGTGCCAGCAGCCGGACAGGGACAGATACGCAGTATTTT. It is translated as CASSRTGTDTQYF. Looking up the rest from reference TRBV5-8 and TRBJ2-3 gives the full variable domain: EAGVTQSPTHLIKTRGQQATLRCSPISGHTSVYWYQQALGLGLQFLLWYDEGEERNRGNFPPRFSGRQFPNYSSELNVNALELEDSALYLCASSRTGTDTQYFGPGTRLTVL.

The gene calls are TRBV14 and TRBJ2-7, with D possibly being TRBD1 (6 bases). Germline CDR1 reads SGHDN; CDR2 reads FVKESK. The ends were cut back, 3 bases at V and 3 bases at J, with 12 bases in the middle. CDR3 length: 14 residues. As DNA, the CDR3 is TGTGCCAGCAGCCAGATGACAGGTTACTACGAGCAGTACTTC. Translated, it gives CASSQMTGYYEQYF.

V usage is TRBV12-2 and J usage is TRBJ2-3; TRBD1 reflects the table's D call only, with no check against the DNA. TRBV12-2 is a pseudogene segment. The CDR3 totals 13 residues. CDR3 region: CASRPIQGDTQYF. CDR3 in DNA: TGTGCAAGTCGCCCCATCCAGGGTGATACGCAGTATTTT.

The gene calls are TRBV19 and TRBJ2-2; possibly TRBD1 for D (7 bases). Trimming took 6 bases from V and 3 from J, leaving 14 bases between them. Germline V gene lookup returns CDR1 LNHDA and CDR2 SQIVND (reference sequence). The CDR3 consists of 15 residues. CDR3 sequence (DNA): TGTGCCAGTAGGGACAGGTGGGGGGACACCGGGGAGCTGTTTTTT. Translating it yields CASRDRWGDTGELFF. The full variable domain, rest sourced from reference TRBV19 and TRBJ2-2, is DGGITQSPKYLFRKEGQNVTLSCEQNLNHDAMYWYRQDPGQGLRLIYYSQIVNDFQKGDIAEGYSVSREKKESFPLTVTSAQKNPTAFYLCASRDRWGDTGELFFGEGSRLTVL.

This chain joins TRBV18 and TRBJ1-1; D is undetermined. The V and J ends lost 3 bases and 5 bases respectively, with 16 bases between them. Germline V CDR1 and CDR2: KGHSH, LQKENI. This CDR3 has 15 amino acids. CDR3 in amino acids: CASSPRTGGGTEAFF. Here the CDR3 DNA reads TGTGCCAGCTCACCCCGGACGGGAGGAGGGACTGAAGCTTTCTTT.

This clone was detected once. The chain uses TRBV19 and TRBJ2-1; D is perhaps TRBD2 (5 bases). The germline gives CDR1 LNHDA, CDR2 SQIVND (reference sequence). Trimming removed 3 bases at V and 7 bases at J, with 13 bases between. The CDR3 totals 14 residues. This chain's CDR3 is CASSMWEGSNEQFF. In nucleotides, the CDR3 is TGTGCCAGTAGTATGTGGGAAGGGAGTAATGAGCAGTTCTTC. Supplemented by reference TRBV19 and TRBJ2-1, the full variable domain reads DGGITQSPKYLFRKEGQNVTLSCEQNLNHDAMYWYRQDPGQGLRLIYYSQIVNDFQKGDIAEGYSVSREKKESFPLTVTSAQKNPTAFYLCASSMWEGSNEQFFGPGTRLTVL.

In its sample, this clone was seen a few times. The CDR3 sequence is CASIPGLRGQPQHF. The CDR3 DNA is TGTGCCAGCATTCCAGGACTCAGGGGTCAGCCCCAGCATTTT. V and J are TRBV6-1 and TRBJ1-5, with D perhaps matching TRBD1 (6 bases). Trimming left V 7 bases short and J 6 bases short, with 16 bases between. The CDR3 runs 14 residues. Germline values: CDR1 MNHNS, CDR2 SASEGT.

This chain connects TRBV5-1 to TRBJ2-7; 8 positions match TRBD1. The ends lost 4 bases at V and 5 bases at J; junction bases unmatched: 8. Germline V gene data show CDR1 as SGHRS and CDR2 as YFSETQ. The CDR3 loop spans 14 amino acids. The CDR3 reads CASSPGTGWDEQYF. The CDR3 bases are TGCGCCAGCAGCCCCGGGACAGGATGGGACGAGCAGTACTTC.

The genes are TRBV2 and TRBJ1-4; a weak D match, TRBD1 (6 bases). Germline-derived CDR1 and CDR2 are SNHLY and FYNNEI. The CDR3 is made up of 21 amino acids. V dropped 6 bases and J dropped 0 bases, with 29 bases sitting between them. The CDR3 bases are TGTGCCAGCAGGGACCCTCGATTCTCGACAGGTGCGCTTGCAACTAATGAAAAACTGTTTTTT. Protein product: CASRDPRFSTGALATNEKLFF.

This clone was detected a few times. The genes are TRBV7-3 and TRBJ2-2, with a tentative D call TRBD1 (6 bases). The length of the CDR3 is 15 residues. The germline V gene has CDR1 SGHTA and CDR2 FQGTGA. Trimming removed 5 bases from V and 4 bases from J, with 14 bases in between. The CDR3 spells CASSPTGLTTGELFF. CDR3 in DNA: TGTGCCAGCAGCCCCACAGGGCTTACCACCGGGGAGCTGTTTTTT.